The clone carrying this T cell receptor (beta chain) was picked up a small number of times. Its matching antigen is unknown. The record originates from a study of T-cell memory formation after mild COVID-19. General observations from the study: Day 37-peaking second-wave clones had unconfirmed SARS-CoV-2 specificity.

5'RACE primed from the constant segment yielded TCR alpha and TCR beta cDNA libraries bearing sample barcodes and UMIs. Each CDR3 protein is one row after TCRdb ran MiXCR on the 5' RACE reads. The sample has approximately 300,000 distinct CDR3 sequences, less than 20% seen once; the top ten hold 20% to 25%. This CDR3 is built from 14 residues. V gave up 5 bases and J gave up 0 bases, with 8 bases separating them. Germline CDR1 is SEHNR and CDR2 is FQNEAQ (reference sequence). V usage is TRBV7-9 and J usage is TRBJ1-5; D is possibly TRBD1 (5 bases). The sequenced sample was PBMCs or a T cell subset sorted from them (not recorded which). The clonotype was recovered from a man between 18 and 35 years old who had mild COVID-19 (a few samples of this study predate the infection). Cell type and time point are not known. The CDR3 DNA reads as TGTGCCAGCAGCGGGACTGATAGCAATCAGCCCCAGCATTTT. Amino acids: CASSGTDSNQPQHF.